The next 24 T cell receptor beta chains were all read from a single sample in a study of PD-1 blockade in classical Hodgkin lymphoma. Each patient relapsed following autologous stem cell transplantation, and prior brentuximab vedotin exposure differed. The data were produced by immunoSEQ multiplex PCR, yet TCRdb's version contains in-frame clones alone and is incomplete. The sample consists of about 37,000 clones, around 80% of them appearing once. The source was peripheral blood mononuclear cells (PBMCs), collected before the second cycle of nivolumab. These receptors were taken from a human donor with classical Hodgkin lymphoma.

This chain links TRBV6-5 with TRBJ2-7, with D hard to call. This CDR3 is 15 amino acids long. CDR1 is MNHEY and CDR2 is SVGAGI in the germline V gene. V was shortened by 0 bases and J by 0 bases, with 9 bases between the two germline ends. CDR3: CASSYSSWSSYEQYF. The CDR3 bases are TGTGCCAGCAGTTACTCGTCCTGGAGCTCCTACGAGCAGTACTTC.

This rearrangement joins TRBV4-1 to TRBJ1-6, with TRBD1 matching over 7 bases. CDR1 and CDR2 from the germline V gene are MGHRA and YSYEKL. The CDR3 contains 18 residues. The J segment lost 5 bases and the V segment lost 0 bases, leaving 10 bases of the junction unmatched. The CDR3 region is CASSQDAIGQGDNSPLHF. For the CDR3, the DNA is TGCGCCAGCAGCCAAGATGCAATTGGGCAGGGGGATAATTCACCCCTCCACTTT.

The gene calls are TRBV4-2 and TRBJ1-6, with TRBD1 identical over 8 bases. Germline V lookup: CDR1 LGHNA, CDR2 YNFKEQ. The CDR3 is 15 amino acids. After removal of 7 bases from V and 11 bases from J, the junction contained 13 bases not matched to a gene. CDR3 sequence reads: CASTPTDRGETPLHF. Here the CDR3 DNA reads TGTGCCAGCACCCCCACAGACAGGGGTGAGACACCCCTCCACTTT.

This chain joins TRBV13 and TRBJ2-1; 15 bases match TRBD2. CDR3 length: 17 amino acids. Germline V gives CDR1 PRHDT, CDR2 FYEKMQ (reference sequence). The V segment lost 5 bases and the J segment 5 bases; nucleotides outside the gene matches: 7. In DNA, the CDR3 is TGTGCCAGCAGCCTCGGGACTAGCGGGGGGCAGAACAATGAGCAGTTCTTC. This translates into CASSLGTSGGQNNEQFF.

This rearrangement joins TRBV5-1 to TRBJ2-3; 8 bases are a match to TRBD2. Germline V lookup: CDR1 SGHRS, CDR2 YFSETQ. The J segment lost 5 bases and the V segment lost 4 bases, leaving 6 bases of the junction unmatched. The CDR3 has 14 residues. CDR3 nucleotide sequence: TGCGCCAGCAGCCGAGCGGGGGAAATAGATACGCAGTATTTT. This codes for CASSRAGEIDTQYF.

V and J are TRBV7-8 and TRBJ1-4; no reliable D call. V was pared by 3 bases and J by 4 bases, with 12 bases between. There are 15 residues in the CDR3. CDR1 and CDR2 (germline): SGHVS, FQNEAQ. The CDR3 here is CASSFLAAINEKLFF. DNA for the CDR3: TGTGCCAGCAGCTTTCTCGCCGCCATTAATGAAAAACTGTTTTTT. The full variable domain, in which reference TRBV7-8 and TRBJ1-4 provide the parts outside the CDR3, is GAGVSQSPRYKVAKRGQDVALRCDPISGHVSLFWYQQALGQGPEFLTYFQNEAQLDKSGLPSDRFFAERPEGSVSTLKIQRTQQEDSAVYLCASSFLAAINEKLFFGSGTQLSVL.

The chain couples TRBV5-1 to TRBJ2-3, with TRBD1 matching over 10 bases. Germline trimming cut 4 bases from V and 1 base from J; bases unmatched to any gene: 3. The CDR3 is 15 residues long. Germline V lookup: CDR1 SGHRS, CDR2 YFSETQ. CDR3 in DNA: TGCGCCAGCAGCGGGGGGACAGGGGGCACAGATACGCAGTATTTT. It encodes CASSGGTGGTDTQYF. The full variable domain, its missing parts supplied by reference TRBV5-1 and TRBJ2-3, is KAGVTQTPRYLIKTRGQQVTLSCSPISGHRSVSWYQQTPGQGLQFLFEYFSETQRNKGNFPGRFSGRQFSNSRSEMNVSTLELGDSALYLCASSGGTGGTDTQYFGPGTRLTVL.

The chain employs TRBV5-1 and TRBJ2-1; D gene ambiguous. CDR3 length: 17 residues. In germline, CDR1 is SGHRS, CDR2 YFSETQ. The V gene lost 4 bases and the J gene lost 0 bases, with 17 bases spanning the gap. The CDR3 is CASSILVGPSSYNEQFF. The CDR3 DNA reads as TGCGCCAGCAGCATCCTCGTAGGGCCGAGCTCCTACAATGAGCAGTTCTTC.

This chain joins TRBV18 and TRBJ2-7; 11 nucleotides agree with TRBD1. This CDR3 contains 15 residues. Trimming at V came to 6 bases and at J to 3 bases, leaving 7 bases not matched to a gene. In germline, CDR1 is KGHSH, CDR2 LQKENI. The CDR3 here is CASSPTGTGGYEQYF. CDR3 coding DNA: TGTGCCAGCTCCCCTACCGGGACAGGGGGCTACGAGCAGTACTTC.

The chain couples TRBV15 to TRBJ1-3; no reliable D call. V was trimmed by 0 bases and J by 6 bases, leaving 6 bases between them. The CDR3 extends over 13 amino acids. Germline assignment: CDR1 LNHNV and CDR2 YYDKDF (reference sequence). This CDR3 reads CATSRDRANTIYF. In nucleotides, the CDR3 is TGTGCCACCAGCAGAGATAGGGCAAACACCATATATTTT.

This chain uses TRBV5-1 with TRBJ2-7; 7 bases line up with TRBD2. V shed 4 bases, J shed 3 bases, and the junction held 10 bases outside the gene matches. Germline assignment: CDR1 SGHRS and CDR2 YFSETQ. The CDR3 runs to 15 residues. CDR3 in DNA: TGCGCCAGCAGCGTAGCGGGTCCGCCGGGCTACGAGCAGTACTTC. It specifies CASSVAGPPGYEQYF.

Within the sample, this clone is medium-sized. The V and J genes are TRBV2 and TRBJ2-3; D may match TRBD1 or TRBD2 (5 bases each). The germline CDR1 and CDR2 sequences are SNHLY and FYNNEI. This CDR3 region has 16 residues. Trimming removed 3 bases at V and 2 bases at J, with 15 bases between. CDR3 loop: CASSDRLGTPTDTQYF. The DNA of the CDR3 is TGTGCCAGCAGTGACCGACTTGGGACCCCCACAGATACGCAGTATTTT.

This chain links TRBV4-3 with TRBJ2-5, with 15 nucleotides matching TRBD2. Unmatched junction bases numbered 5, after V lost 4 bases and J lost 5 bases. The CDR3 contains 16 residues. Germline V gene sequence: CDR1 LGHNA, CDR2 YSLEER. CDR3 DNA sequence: TGCGCCAGCAGCCTCGGACTAGCGGGGGGGCCTGAGACCCAGTACTTC. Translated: CASSLGLAGGPETQYF.

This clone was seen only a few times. In DNA form, the CDR3 reads TGCGCCAGCAGCTTGGGTATCGGACAGACCGCAGATACGCAGTATTTT. Residues: CASSLGIGQTADTQYF. The chain joins TRBV5-1 to TRBJ2-3, with D possibly being TRBD1 (6 bases). The germline V gene encodes CDR1 SGHRS and CDR2 YFSETQ. Trimming took 0 bases from V and 4 from J, leaving 15 bases between them. The CDR3 loop spans 16 amino acids.

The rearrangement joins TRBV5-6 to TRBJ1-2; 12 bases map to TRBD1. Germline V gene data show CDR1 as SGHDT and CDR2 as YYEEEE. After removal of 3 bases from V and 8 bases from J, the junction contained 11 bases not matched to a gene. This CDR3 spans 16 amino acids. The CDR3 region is CASSSRPGTGGRGYTF. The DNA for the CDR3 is TGTGCCAGCAGCTCTCGCCCCGGGACAGGGGGCAGAGGCTACACCTTC.

CDR3 residues: CASRRGQETYEQYF. CDR3 nucleotides: TGTGCCAGCAGGCGGGGACAGGAGACCTACGAGCAGTACTTC. The rearrangement uses TRBV2 and TRBJ2-7, with 8 positions matching TRBD1. The CDR3 covers 14 residues. Germline assignment: CDR1 SNHLY and CDR2 FYNNEI. Trimming removed 6 bases from V and 2 bases from J; junction bases left unmatched: 6.

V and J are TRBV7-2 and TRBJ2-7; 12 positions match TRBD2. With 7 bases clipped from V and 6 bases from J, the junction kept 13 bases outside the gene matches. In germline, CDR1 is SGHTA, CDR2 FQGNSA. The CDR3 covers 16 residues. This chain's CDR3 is CASTPVTSGGYVEQYF. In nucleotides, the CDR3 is TGTGCCAGCACCCCGGTGACTAGCGGGGGATACGTCGAGCAGTACTTC.

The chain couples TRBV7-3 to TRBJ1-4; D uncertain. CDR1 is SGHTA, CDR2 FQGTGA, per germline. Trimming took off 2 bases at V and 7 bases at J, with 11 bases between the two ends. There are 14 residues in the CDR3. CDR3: CASSLEGHGEKLFF. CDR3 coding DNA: TGTGCCAGCAGCTTAGAAGGTCATGGTGAAAAACTGTTTTTT.

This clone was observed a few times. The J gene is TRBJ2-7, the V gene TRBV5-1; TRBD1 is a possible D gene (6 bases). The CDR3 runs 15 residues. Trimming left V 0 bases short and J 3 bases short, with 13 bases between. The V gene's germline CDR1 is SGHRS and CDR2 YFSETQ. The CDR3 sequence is CASSLALDSDYEQYF. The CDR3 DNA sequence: TGCGCCAGCAGCTTGGCCCTGGACAGTGACTACGAGCAGTACTTC.

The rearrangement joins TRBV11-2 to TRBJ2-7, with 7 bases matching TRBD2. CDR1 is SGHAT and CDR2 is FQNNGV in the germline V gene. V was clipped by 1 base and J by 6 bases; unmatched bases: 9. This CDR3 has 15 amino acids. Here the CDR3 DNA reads TGTGCCAGCAGCTTAGGCGGGGAGGGGTCCCGCGAGCAGTACTTC. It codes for CASSLGGEGSREQYF.

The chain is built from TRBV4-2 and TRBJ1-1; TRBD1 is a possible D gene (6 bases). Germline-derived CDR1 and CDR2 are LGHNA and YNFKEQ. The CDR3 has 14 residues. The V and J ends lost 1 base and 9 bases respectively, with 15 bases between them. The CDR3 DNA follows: TGTGCCAGCAGCCAAGCCAGGGGAGAGTTAAAAGCTTTCTTT. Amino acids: CASSQARGELKAFF.

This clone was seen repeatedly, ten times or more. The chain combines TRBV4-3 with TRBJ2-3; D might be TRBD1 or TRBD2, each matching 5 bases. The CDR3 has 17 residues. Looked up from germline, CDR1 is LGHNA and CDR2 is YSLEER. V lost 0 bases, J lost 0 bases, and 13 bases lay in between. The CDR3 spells CASSQEDGTPSTDTQYF. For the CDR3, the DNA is TGCGCCAGCAGCCAAGAGGACGGGACCCCTAGCACAGATACGCAGTATTTT.

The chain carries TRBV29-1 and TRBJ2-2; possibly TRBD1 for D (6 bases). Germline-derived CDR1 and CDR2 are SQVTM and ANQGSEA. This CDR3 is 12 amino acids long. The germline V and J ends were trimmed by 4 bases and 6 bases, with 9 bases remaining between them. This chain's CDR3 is CSVVQGSGELFF. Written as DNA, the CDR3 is TGCAGCGTTGTTCAGGGGTCCGGGGAGCTGTTTTTT.

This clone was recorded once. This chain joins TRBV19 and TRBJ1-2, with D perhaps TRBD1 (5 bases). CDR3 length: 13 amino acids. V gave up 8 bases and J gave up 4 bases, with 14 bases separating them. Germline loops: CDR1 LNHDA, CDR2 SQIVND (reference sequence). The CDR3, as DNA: TGTGCCAGTTTGGGACCGACGCTCTATGGCTACACCTTC. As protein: CASLGPTLYGYTF.